This T cell receptor beta chain stems from a study of T cell repertoires in cytomegalovirus infection. Overall study: Recently identified HLA-C-restricted and well-studied HLA-B-restricted CMV epitopes were used. Public TCR beta signatures indicated both CMV infection and matching HLA type. Regarding the study as a whole: Totalled public TCR beta family frequency picked out people who carried CMV plus the relevant HLA.

TCRdb processed the reads anew with MiXCR; each CDR3 protein has one entry. The table lists roughly 730,000 distinct CDR3 sequences, roughly a third of them singletons. Points on this clonotype: Its antigen is currently unknown.

The CDR3 extends over 15 amino acids. V shed 3 bases, J shed 9 bases, and the junction held 8 bases outside the gene matches. Germline CDR1 DFQATT, CDR2 SNEGSKA (reference sequence). The gene calls are TRBV20-1 and TRBJ2-1, with TRBD2 matching over 13 bases. The material sequenced was cultured PBMCs, taken from culture after CMV antigen stimulation. This TCR derives from a human donor in good health (CMV status not recorded). Some clones in this sample may be carry-over from other donors' samples. CDR3 sequence reads: CSASRLAGGRGEQFF. The CDR3 bases are TGCAGTGCTAGCCGACTAGCGGGAGGTAGGGGTGAGCAGTTCTTC.